This TCR beta chain was captured by sequencing in a study of T cells expressing NK-cell markers. Study-wide context: The authors sequenced eight donors, of whom seven were HCMV-seropositive and one was seronegative.

From germline, CDR1 is LGHNA and CDR2 YNFKEQ. This CDR3 is built from 11 residues. General observations from the study: Topping the CD3+CD56-NKG2C+ fraction as well were these clonotypes, in a few donors. Roughly 6 donors showed dominant NKG2C+ clonotypes comprising roughly 1.0-7.5% of their CD8+ T cells.

In regard to this clonotype: Its antigen remains unknown.

What made the TCR beta cDNA was 5'RACE template switching with UMIs. TCRdb reprocessed the 5' RACE reads, with one entry per CDR3 protein and no DNA. The specimen's table records approximately 150,000 distinct CDR3 sequences. The rearrangement links TRBV4-2 to TRBJ2-4; there is no DNA to check the TCRdb D call of TRBD1. The specimen sequenced was blood T cells: a sorted CD56 or NKG2C T cell subset, CD4+ or CD8+ T cells, or bulk PBMC T cells (not recorded which). The sequence was obtained from a man aged 18-30 years in good health. CDR3 sequence reads: CASSQTGVQYF.